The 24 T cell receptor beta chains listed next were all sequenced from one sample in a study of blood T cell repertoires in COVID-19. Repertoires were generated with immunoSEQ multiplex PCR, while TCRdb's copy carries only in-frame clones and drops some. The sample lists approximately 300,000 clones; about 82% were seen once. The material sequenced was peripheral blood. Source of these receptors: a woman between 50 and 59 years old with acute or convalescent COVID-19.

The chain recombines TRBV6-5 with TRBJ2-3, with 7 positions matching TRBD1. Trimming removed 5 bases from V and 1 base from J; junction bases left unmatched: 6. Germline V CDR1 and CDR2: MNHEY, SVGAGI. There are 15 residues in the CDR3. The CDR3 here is CASSLRTGGTDTQYF. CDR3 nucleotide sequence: TGTGCCAGCAGTCTCAGGACAGGAGGCACAGATACGCAGTATTTT.

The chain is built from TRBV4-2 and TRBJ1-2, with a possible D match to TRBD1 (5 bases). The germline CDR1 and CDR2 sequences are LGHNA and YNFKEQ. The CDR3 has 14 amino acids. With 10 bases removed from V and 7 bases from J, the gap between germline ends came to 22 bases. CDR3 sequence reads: CATGDGSQVRGYTF. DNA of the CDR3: TGTGCCACGGGGGACGGTAGTCAAGTCCGTGGCTACACCTTC.

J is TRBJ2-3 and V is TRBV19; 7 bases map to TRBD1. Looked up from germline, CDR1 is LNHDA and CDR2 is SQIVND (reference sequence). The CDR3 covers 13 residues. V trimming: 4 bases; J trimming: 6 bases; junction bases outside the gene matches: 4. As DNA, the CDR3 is TGTGCCAGTAGTACGGGACAGAGGGATACGCAGTATTTT. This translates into CASSTGQRDTQYF.

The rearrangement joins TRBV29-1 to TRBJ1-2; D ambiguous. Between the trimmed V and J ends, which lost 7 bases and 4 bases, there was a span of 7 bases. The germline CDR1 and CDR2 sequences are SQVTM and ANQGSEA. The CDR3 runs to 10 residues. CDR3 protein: CSAYSYGYTF. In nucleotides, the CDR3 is TGCAGCGCTTACAGCTATGGCTACACCTTC.

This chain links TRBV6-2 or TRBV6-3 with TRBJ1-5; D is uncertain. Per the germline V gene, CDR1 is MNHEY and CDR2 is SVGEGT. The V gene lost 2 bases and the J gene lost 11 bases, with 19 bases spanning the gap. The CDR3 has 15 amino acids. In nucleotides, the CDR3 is TGTGCCAGCAGTTACCTGGCGGTAGCGGTTCGGGCCCAGCATTTT. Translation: CASSYLAVAVRAQHF.

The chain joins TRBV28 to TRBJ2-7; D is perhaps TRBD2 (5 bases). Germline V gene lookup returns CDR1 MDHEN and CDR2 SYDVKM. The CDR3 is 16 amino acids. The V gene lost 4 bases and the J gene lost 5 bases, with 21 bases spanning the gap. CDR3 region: CASSWPRASLFHEQYF. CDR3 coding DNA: TGTGCCAGCAGTTGGCCGCGGGCTAGTTTGTTCCACGAGCAGTACTTC.

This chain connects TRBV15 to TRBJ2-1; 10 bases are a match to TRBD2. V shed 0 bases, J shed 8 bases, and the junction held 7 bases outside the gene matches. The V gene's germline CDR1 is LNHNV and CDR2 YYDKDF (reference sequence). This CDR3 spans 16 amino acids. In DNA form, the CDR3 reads TGTGCCACCAGCAGAGATGCCCTAGCGGGAGTGCATGAGCAGTTCTTC. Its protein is CATSRDALAGVHEQFF. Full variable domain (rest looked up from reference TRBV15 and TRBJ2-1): DAMVIQNPRYQVTQFGKPVTLSCSQTLNHNVMYWYQQKSSQAPKLLFHYYDKDFNNEADTPDNFQSRRPNTSFCFLDIRSPGLGDTAMYLCATSRDALAGVHEQFFGPGTRLTVL.

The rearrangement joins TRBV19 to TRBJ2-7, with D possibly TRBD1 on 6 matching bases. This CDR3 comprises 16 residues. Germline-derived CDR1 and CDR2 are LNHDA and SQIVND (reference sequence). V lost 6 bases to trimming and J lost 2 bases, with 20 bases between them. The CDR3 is CASSLGGASGAYEQYF. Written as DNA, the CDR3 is TGTGCCAGTAGCCTTGGGGGCGCGAGCGGAGCCTACGAGCAGTACTTC.

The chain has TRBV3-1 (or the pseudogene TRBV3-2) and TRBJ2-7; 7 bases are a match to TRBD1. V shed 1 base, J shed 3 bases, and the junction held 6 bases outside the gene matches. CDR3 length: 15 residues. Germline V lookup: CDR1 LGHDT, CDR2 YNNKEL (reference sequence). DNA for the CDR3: TGTGCCAGCAGCCAAGTTGGGACAGCTAACTACGAGCAGTACTTC. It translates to CASSQVGTANYEQYF.

The CDR3 is CASVSGRALNEQFF. The CDR3 DNA follows: TGTGCCAGCGTAAGCGGGAGGGCCCTCAATGAGCAGTTCTTC. The chain recombines TRBV27 with TRBJ2-1; 10 positions agree with TRBD2. Germline V gene data show CDR1 as MNHEY and CDR2 as SMNVEV (reference sequence). The V segment lost 8 bases and the J segment 6 bases; nucleotides outside the gene matches: 7. There are 14 residues in the CDR3.

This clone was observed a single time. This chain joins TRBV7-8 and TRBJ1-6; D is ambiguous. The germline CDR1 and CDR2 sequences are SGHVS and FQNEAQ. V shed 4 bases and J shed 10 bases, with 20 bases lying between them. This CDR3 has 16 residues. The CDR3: CASSSNTVRVGSPLHF. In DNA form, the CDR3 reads TGTGCCAGCAGCTCTAACACGGTCCGGGTCGGATCACCCCTCCACTTT.

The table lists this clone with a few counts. Here the CDR3 reads CASSWDSNYGYTF. CDR3 bases: TGTGCCAGCAGCTGGGACTCAAACTATGGCTACACCTTC. The V call is TRBV7-2, the J call TRBJ1-2, with D perhaps matching TRBD1 (5 bases). Germline lookup yields CDR1 SGHTA and CDR2 FQGNSA. Trimming cost V 4 bases and J 2 bases, with 8 bases left between them. This CDR3 comprises 13 residues.

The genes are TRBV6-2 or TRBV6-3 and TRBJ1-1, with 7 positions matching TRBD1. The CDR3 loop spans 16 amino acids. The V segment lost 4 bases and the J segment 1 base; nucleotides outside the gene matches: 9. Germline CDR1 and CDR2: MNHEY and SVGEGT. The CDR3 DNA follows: TGTGCCAGCAGTTGGGACAGTCGGATGAGGAACACTGAAGCTTTCTTT. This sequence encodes CASSWDSRMRNTEAFF.

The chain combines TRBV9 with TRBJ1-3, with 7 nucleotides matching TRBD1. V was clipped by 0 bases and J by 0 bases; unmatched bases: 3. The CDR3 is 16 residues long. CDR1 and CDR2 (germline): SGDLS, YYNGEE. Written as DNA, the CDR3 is TGTGCCAGCAGCGTAGCGGGACAGAGCTCTGGAAACACCATATATTTT. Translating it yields CASSVAGQSSGNTIYF.

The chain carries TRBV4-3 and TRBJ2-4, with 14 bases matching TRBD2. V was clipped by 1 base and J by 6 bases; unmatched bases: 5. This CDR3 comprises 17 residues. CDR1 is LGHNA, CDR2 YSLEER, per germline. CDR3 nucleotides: TGCGCCAGCAGCCAAGGACTAGCGGGAGGGCCTACAAACATTCAGTACTTC. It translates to CASSQGLAGGPTNIQYF.

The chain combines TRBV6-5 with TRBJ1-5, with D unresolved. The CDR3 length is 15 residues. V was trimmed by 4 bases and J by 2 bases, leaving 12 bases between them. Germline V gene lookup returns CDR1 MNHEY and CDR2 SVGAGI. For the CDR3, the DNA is TGTGCCAGCAGTTCCCTAGATACCGGCAATCAGCCCCAGCATTTT. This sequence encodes CASSSLDTGNQPQHF.

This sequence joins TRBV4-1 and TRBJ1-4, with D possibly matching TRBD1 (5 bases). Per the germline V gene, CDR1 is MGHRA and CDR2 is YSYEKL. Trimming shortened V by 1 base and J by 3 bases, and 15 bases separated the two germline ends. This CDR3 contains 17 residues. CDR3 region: CASSQAVRVGPNEKLFF. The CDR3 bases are TGCGCCAGCAGCCAAGCCGTCAGGGTGGGCCCTAATGAAAAACTGTTTTTT.

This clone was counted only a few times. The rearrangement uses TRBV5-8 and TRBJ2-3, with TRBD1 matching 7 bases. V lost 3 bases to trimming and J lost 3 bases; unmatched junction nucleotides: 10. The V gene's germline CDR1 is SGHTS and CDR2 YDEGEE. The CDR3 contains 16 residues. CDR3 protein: CASSSGGATYTDTQYF. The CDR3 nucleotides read TGTGCCAGCAGCTCAGGGGGTGCGACGTATACAGATACGCAGTATTTT.

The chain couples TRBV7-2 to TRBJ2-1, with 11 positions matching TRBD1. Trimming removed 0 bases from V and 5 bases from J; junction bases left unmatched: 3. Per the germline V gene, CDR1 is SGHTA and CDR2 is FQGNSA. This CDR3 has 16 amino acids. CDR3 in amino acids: CASSLAWTGGNNEQFF. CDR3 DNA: TGTGCCAGCAGCTTAGCGTGGACAGGGGGCAACAATGAGCAGTTCTTC.

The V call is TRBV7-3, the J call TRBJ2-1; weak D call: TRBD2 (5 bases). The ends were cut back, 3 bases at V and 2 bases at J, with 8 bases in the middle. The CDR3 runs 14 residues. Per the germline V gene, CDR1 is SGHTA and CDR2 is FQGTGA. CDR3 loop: CASSFRGPYNEQFF. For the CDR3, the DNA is TGTGCCAGCAGCTTTCGAGGGCCCTACAATGAGCAGTTCTTC.

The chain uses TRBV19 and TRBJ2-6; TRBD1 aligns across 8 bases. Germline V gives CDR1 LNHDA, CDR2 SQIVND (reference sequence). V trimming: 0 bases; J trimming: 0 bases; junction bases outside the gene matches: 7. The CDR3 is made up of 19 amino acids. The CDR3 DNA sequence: TGTGCCAGTAGTATAGAGCTGGACAGGGCCAGCTCTGGGGCCAACGTCCTGACTTTC. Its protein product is CASSIELDRASSGANVLTF.

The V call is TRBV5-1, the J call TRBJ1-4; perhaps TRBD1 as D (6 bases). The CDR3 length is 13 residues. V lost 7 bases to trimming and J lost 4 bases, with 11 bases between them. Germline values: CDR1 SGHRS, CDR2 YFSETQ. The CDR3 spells CASARGSNEKLFF. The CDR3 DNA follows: TGCGCCAGCGCCAGGGGAAGTAATGAAAAACTGTTTTTT.

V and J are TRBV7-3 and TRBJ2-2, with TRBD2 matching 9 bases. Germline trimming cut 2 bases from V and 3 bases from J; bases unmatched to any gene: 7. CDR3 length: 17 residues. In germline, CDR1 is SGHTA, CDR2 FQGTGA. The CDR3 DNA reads TGTGCCAGCAGCTTAGACCCGCGGGAGGGCCACACCGGGGAGCTGTTTTTT. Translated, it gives CASSLDPREGHTGELFF.

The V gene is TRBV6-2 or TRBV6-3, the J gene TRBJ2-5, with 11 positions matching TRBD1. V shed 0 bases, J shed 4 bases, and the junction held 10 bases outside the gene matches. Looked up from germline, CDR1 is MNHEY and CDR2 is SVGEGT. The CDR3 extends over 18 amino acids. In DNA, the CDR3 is TGTGCCAGCAGTTACTCGTCGTGGACAGGGGGCTCCGGAGAGACCCAGTACTTC. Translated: CASSYSSWTGGSGETQYF.